These T cell receptor beta chains were read from a single sample in a study of beta chain features in type 1 diabetes. Here immunoSEQ multiplex PCR was the method, and the copy in TCRdb shows in-frame clones only, minus some. The repertoire holds hundreds of thousands of clones, with over 10% as singletons. The sample was naive CD4+ T cells from blood. The receptors shown here come from a young woman with type 1 diabetes. The CDR3 runs from the conserved cysteine through the conserved F or W. The order of the fields is D gene, V gene, J gene, clone size, CDR3 DNA, CDR3 protein. D genes are given only for firm matches. A row's size may be missing; if present it is once, few, many or a size class.

d_call: TRBD2; v_call: TRBV7-2; j_call: TRBJ2-7; clone_size: few; cdr3_nt: TGTGCCAGCAGCTTAGTAGCGGGAGGCGGCGAGCAGTACTTC; cdr3_aa: CASSLVAGGGEQYF
d_call: TRBD1; v_call: TRBV14; j_call: TRBJ2-3; clone_size: NA; cdr3_nt: TGTGCCAGCAGCAGAGGGGGACAGTCAGATACGCAGTATTTT; cdr3_aa: CASSRGGQSDTQYF
d_call: NA; v_call: TRBV28; j_call: TRBJ2-5; clone_size: NA; cdr3_nt: TGTGCCAGCAGTCCCGCGGGGAAGGGCCCAGAGACCCAGTACTTC; cdr3_aa: CASSPAGKGPETQYF
d_call: NA; v_call: TRBV5-1; j_call: TRBJ2-1; clone_size: NA; cdr3_nt: TGTGCCAGCAGCTTGGCCCCAGGGAATGAGCAGTTCTTC; cdr3_aa: CASSLAPGNEQFF
d_call: NA; v_call: TRBV6-5; j_call: TRBJ2-5; clone_size: NA; cdr3_nt: TGTGCCAGCAGTTATAGGCACGGGAGAGAGACCCAGTACTTC; cdr3_aa: CASSYRHGRETQYF
d_call: NA; v_call: TRBV6-6; j_call: TRBJ2-5; clone_size: NA; cdr3_nt: TGTGCCAGCAGTTACTCAAGGGGCGCGGAGACCCAGTACTTC; cdr3_aa: CASSYSRGAETQYF
d_call: TRBD1; v_call: TRBV28; j_call: TRBJ1-1; clone_size: NA; cdr3_nt: TGTGCCAGCAGTTTCGTGGGACAGCAGAACACTGAAGCTTTCTTT; cdr3_aa: CASSFVGQQNTEAFF
d_call: TRBD2; v_call: TRBV12-5; j_call: TRBJ2-5; clone_size: NA; cdr3_nt: TGTGCTAGTGGTCTCACCGGGACTAGTGGTAATGAGACCCAGTACTTC; cdr3_aa: CASGLTGTSGNETQYF
d_call: NA; v_call: TRBV25-1; j_call: TRBJ1-6; clone_size: few; cdr3_nt: TGTGCCAGCAGTGTGCTATCGAAGAATTCACCCCTCCACTTT; cdr3_aa: CASSVLSKNSPLHF
d_call: NA; v_call: TRBV6-6; j_call: TRBJ1-1; clone_size: NA; cdr3_nt: TGTGCCAGCAGTTACTGGACACCTGAAGCTTTCTTT; cdr3_aa: CASSYWTPEAFF
d_call: TRBD1; v_call: TRBV5-1; j_call: TRBJ2-7; clone_size: few; cdr3_nt: TGCGCCAGCAGCGGCCAACCGGGACAGGGGACCGAGCAGTACTTC; cdr3_aa: CASSGQPGQGTEQYF
d_call: TRBD1; v_call: TRBV7-9; j_call: TRBJ2-5; clone_size: NA; cdr3_nt: TGTGCCAGCAGCTTAGCGGGACAGGTCCCACAAGAGACCCAGTACTTC; cdr3_aa: CASSLAGQVPQETQYF
d_call: NA; v_call: TRBV5-1; j_call: TRBJ2-3; clone_size: few; cdr3_nt: TGCGCCTCATATACTGGGGACTTCTCTGTATTGGCAGATACGCAGTATTTT; cdr3_aa: CASYTGDFSVLADTQYF
d_call: TRBD2; v_call: TRBV5-4; j_call: TRBJ2-5; clone_size: few; cdr3_nt: TGTGCCAGCAGCACCACTAGCGGGCGGGGGGGAGAGACCCAGTACTTC; cdr3_aa: CASSTTSGRGGETQYF
d_call: NA; v_call: TRBV5-4; j_call: TRBJ2-1; clone_size: NA; cdr3_nt: TGTGCCAGCAGCTTGGGCGGGTTATCCTACAATGAGCAGTTCTTC; cdr3_aa: CASSLGGLSYNEQFF
d_call: TRBD1; v_call: TRBV30; j_call: TRBJ2-7; clone_size: few; cdr3_nt: TGTGCCTGGAGCGGACCCACAGGGGGCTACGAGCAGTACTTC; cdr3_aa: CAWSGPTGGYEQYF
d_call: TRBD1; v_call: TRBV7-9; j_call: TRBJ2-2; clone_size: NA; cdr3_nt: TGTGCCAGCAGTCCTCTAGGACAGGGTACCGCCGGGGAGCTGTTTTTT; cdr3_aa: CASSPLGQGTAGELFF
d_call: TRBD1; v_call: TRBV28; j_call: TRBJ2-7; clone_size: NA; cdr3_nt: TGTGCCAGCAGTTCCGGACAGGCTCACGAGCAGTACTTC; cdr3_aa: CASSSGQAHEQYF
d_call: NA; v_call: TRBV7-2; j_call: TRBJ1-6; clone_size: NA; cdr3_nt: TGTGCCAGCAGCTTACACGGTGGGGCGACAAATAATTCACCCCTCCACTTT; cdr3_aa: CASSLHGGATNNSPLHF
d_call: TRBD1; v_call: TRBV27; j_call: TRBJ1-2; clone_size: few; cdr3_nt: TGTGCCAGCAGTTTTGCGGGACAGAAGTACACCTTC; cdr3_aa: CASSFAGQKYTF
d_call: NA; v_call: TRBV10-3; j_call: TRBJ1-1; clone_size: few; cdr3_nt: TGTGCCATCAGACCGGACATCCCCACTGAAGCTTTCTTT; cdr3_aa: CAIRPDIPTEAFF
d_call: NA; v_call: TRBV29-1; j_call: TRBJ2-1; clone_size: few; cdr3_nt: TGCAGCGCCGGCGGGGGTGGGACAAATTTCAACAATGAGCAGTTCTTC; cdr3_aa: CSAGGGGTNFNNEQFF
d_call: NA; v_call: TRBV11-1; j_call: TRBJ2-2; clone_size: NA; cdr3_nt: TGTGCCAGCAGCTTAAGTGAACGGACCGGGGAGCTGTTTTTT; cdr3_aa: CASSLSERTGELFF
d_call: NA; v_call: TRBV29-1; j_call: TRBJ1-1; clone_size: NA; cdr3_nt: TGCAGCGTTAATAGTAGACAGTCCATGAACACTGAAGCTTTCTTT; cdr3_aa: CSVNSRQSMNTEAFF
d_call: TRBD1; v_call: TRBV7-2; j_call: TRBJ2-5; clone_size: few; cdr3_nt: TGTGCCAGCAGCTTAACAGGGGGAAAGGAGACCCAGTACTTC; cdr3_aa: CASSLTGGKETQYF
d_call: TRBD1; v_call: TRBV30; j_call: TRBJ2-7; clone_size: few; cdr3_nt: TGTGCCTGGAGTGTACAGGGGGGACAGACAGGGCAGTACTTC; cdr3_aa: CAWSVQGGQTGQYF
d_call: NA; v_call: TRBV27; j_call: TRBJ1-2; clone_size: NA; cdr3_nt: TGTGCCAGCTCATCGGTCGCGGGCCCCTATGGCTACACCTTC; cdr3_aa: CASSSVAGPYGYTF
d_call: TRBD1; v_call: TRBV7-9; j_call: TRBJ2-5; clone_size: few; cdr3_nt: TGTGCCAGCAGCCGTCAGGGACAGGAAGAGACCCAGTACTTC; cdr3_aa: CASSRQGQEETQYF